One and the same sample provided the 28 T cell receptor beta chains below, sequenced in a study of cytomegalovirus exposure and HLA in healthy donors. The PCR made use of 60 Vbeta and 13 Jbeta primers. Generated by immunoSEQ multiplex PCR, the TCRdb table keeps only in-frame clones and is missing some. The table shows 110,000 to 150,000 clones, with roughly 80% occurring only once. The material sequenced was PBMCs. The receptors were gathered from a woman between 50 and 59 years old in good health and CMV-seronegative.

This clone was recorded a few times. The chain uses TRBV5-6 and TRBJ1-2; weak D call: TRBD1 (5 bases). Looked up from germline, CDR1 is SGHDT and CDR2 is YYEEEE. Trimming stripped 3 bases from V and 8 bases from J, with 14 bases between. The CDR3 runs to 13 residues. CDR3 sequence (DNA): TGTGCCAGCAGCTCCAGACGGGACTGGGGCTACACCTTC. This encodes CASSSRRDWGYTF. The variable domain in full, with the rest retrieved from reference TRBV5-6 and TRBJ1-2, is DAGVTQSPTHLIKTRGQQVTLRCSPKSGHDTVSWYQQALGQGPQFIFQYYEEEERQRGNFPDRFSGHQFPNYSSELNVNALLLGDSALYLCASSSRRDWGYTFGSGTRLTVV.

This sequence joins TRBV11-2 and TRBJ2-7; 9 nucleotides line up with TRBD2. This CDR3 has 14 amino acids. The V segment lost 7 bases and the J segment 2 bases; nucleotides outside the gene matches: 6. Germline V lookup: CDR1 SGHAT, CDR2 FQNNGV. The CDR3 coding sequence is TGTGCCAGCACCGTAGCGGGGGTTACCTACGAGCAGTACTTC. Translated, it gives CASTVAGVTYEQYF.

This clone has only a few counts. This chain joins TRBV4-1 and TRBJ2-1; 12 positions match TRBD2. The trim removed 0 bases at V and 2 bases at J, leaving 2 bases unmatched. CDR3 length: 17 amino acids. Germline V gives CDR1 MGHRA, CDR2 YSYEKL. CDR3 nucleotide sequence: TGCGCCAGCAGCCAAGACCCTAGCGGGGGGGCCTACAATGAGCAGTTCTTC. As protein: CASSQDPSGGAYNEQFF.

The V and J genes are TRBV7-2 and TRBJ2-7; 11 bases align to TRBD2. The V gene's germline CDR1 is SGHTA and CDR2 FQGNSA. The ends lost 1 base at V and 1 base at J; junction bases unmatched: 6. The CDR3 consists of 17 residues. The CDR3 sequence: CASSLVLAGGISYEQYF. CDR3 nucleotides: TGTGCCAGCAGCTTAGTGCTAGCGGGGGGCATTTCCTACGAGCAGTACTTC.

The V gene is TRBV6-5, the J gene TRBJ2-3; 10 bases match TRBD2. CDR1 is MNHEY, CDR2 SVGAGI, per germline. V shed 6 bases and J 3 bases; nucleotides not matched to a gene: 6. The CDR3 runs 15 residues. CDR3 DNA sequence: TGTGCCAGCAGCCAGAGCGGGGGGGCGACAGATACGCAGTATTTT. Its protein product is CASSQSGGATDTQYF.

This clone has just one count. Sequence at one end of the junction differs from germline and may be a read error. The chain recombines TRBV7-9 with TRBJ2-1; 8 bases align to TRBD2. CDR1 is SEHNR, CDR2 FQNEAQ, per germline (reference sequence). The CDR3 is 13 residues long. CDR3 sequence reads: CSSGGQSYNEQFF. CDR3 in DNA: TGTTCCAGCGGGGGCCAATCGTACAATGAGCAGTTCTTC.

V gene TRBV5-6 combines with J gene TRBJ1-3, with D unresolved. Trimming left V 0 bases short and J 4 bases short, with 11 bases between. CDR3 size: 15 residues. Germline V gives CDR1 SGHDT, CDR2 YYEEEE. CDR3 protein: CASSLVAGTGNTIYF. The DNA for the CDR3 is TGTGCCAGCAGCTTGGTCGCGGGTACGGGAAACACCATATATTTT.

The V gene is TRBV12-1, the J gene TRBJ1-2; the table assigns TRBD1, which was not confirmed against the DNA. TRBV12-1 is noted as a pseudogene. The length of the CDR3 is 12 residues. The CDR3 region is CARMDSTYGYTF. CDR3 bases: TGTGCCCGGATGGACAGCACCTATGGCTACACCTTC.

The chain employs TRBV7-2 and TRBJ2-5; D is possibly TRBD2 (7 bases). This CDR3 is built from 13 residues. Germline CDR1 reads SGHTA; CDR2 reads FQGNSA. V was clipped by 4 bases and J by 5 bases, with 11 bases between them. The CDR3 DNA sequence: TGTGCCAGCAGCTCCAAGGGGGGGGAGACCCAGTACTTC. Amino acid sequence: CASSSKGGETQYF. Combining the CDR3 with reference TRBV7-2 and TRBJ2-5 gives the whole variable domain GAGVSQSPSNKVTEKGKDVELRCDPISGHTALYWYRQSLGQGLEFLIYFQGNSAPDKSGLPSDRFSAERTGGSVSTLTIQRTQQEDSAVYLCASSSKGGETQYFGPGTRLLVL.

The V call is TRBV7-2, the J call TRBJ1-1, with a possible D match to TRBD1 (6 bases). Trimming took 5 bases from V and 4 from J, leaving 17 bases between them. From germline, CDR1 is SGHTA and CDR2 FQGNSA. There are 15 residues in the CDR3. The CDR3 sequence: CASSPRQASGTEAFF. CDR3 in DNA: TGTGCCAGCAGCCCCAGACAGGCGTCGGGCACTGAAGCTTTCTTT.

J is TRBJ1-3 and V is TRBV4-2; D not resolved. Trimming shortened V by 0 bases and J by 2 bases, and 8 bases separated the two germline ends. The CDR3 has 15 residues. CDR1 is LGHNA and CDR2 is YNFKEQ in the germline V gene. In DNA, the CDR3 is TGTGCCAGCAGCCAAGATACCGGGACTGGAAACACCATATATTTT. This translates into CASSQDTGTGNTIYF.

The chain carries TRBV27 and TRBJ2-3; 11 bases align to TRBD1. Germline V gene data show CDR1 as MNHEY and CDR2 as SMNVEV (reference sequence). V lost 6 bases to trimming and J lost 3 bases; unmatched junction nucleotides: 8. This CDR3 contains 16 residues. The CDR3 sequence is CASSTIGTGGTDTQYF. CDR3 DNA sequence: TGTGCCAGCAGCACGATCGGGACAGGGGGGACAGATACGCAGTATTTT.

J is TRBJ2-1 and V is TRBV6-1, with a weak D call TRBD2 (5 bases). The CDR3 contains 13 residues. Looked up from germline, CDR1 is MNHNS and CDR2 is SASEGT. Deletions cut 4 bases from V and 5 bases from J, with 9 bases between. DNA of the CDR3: TGTGCCAGCAGTGCCACTAGGGACAATGAGCAGTTCTTC. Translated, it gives CASSATRDNEQFF.

CDR3 sequence: CAISQNNEQFF. CDR3 bases: TGTGCCATCAGCCAGAACAATGAGCAGTTCTTC. The chain carries TRBV10-3 and TRBJ2-1; D is unresolved. Per the germline V gene, CDR1 is ENHRY and CDR2 is SYGVKD. The CDR3 extends over 11 amino acids. Deletions cut 6 bases from V and 5 bases from J, with 5 bases between.

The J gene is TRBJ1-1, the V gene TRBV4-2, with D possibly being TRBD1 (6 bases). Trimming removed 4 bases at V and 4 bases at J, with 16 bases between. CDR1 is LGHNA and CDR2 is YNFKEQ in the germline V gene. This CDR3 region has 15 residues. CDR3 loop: CASSPYLGQITEAFF. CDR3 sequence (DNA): TGTGCCAGCAGCCCTTACCTTGGACAGATCACTGAAGCTTTCTTT.

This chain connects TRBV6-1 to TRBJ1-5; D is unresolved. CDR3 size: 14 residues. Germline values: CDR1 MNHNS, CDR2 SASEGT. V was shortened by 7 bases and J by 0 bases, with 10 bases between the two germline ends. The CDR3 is CASTIGYSNQPQHF. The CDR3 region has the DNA TGTGCCAGCACCATCGGGTATAGCAATCAGCCCCAGCATTTT.

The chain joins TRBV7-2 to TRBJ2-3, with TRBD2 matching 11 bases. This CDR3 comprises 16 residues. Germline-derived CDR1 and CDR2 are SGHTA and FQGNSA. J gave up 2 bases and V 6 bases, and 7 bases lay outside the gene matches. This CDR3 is CASRSTSGGTTDTQYF. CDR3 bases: TGTGCCAGCAGATCTACTAGCGGGGGTACCACAGATACGCAGTATTTT. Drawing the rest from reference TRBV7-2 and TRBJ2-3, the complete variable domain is GAGVSQSPSNKVTEKGKDVELRCDPISGHTALYWYRQSLGQGLEFLIYFQGNSAPDKSGLPSDRFSAERTGGSVSTLTIQRTQQEDSAVYLCASRSTSGGTTDTQYFGPGTRLTVL.

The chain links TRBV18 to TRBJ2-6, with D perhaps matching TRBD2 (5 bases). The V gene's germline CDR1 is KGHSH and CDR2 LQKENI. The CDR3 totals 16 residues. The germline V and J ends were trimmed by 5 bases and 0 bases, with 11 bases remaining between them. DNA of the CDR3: TGTGCCAGCTCATCGGGGTCTGACTCTGGGGCCAACGTCCTGACTTTC. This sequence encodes CASSSGSDSGANVLTF. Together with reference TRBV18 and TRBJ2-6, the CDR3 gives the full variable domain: NAGVMQNPRHLVRRRGQEARLRCSPMKGHSHVYWYRQLPEEGLKFMVYLQKENIIDESGMPKERFSAEFPKEGPSILRIQQVVRGDSAAYFCASSSGSDSGANVLTFGAGSRLTVL.

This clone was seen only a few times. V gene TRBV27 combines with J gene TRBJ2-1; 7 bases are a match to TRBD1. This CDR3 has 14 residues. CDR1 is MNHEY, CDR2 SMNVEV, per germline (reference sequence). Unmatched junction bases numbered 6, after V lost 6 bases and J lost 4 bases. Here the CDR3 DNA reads TGTGCCAGCAGCATAGGGACAGCTTACAATGAGCAGTTCTTC. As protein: CASSIGTAYNEQFF.

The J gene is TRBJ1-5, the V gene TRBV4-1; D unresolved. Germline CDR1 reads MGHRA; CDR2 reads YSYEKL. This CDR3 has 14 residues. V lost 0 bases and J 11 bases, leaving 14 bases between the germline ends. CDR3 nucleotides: TGCGCCAGCAGCCAAGAAACTGATAGCCGGGCCCAGCATTTT. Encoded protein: CASSQETDSRAQHF.

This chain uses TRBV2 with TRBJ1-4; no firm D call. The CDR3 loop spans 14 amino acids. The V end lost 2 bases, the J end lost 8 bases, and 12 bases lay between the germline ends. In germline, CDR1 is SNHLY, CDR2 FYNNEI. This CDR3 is CASSESPGHEKLFF. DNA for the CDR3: TGTGCCAGCAGTGAAAGCCCCGGTCACGAAAAACTGTTTTTT.

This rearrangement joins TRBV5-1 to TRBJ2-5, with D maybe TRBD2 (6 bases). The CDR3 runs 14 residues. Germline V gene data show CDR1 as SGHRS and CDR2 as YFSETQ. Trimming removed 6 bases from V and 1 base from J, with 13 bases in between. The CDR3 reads CASNVGTAQETQYF. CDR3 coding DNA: TGCGCCAGCAACGTAGGGACTGCCCAAGAGACCCAGTACTTC.

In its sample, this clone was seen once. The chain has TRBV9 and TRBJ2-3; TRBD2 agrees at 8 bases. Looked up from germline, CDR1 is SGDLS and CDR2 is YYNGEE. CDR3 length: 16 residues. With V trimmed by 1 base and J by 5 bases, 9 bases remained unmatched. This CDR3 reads CASSVYGSGAGDTQYF. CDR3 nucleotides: TGTGCCAGCAGCGTATACGGTAGCGGGGCTGGAGATACGCAGTATTTT.

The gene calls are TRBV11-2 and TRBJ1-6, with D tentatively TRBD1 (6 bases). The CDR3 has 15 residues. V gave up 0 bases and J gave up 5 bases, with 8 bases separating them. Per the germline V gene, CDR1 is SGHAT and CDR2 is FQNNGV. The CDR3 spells CASSLEGANNSPLHF. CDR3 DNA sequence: TGTGCCAGCAGCTTAGAGGGGGCCAATAATTCACCCCTCCACTTT.

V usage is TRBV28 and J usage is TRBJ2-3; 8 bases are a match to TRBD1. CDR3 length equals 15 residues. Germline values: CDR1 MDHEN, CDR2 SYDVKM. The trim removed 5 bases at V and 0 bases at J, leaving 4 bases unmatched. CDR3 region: CASSQTGASTDTQYF. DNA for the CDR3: TGTGCCAGCAGTCAGACAGGGGCGAGCACAGATACGCAGTATTTT.

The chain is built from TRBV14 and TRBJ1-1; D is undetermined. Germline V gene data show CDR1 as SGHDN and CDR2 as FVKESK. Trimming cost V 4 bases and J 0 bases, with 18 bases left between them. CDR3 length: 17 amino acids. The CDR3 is CASSPLGADKMNTEAFF. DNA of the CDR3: TGTGCCAGCAGCCCCCTGGGTGCAGACAAAATGAACACTGAAGCTTTCTTT.

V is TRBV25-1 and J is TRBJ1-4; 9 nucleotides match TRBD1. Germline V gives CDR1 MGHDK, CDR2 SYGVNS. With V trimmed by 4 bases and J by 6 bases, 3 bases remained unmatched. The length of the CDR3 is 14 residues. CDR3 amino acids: CASSAQGAYEKLFF. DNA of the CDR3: TGTGCCAGCAGTGCACAGGGGGCGTATGAAAAACTGTTTTTT.

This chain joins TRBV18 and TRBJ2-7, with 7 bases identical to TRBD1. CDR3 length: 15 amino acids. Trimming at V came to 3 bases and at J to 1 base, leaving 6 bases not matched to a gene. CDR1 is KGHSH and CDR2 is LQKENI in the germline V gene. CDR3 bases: TGTGCCAGCTCACCGACCAGACAGGGATCCTACGAGCAGTACTTC. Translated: CASSPTRQGSYEQYF.